The following is a TCR beta chain sequence with its context. Its antigen remains unidentified. No much larger clonotype is one base removed from it; base qualities were not supplied. The CDR3 runs 13 amino acids, cysteine and phenylalanine included. Just the 39-base CDR3 DNA is kept, in frame starting at base 1. CDR1 is given as SNHLY and CDR2 as FYNNEI, both from the germline V gene. V loses 1 base, J loses 6 bases, and the germline ends lie 7 bases apart. To be selected, patients needed enough residual fresh-frozen tumor tissue and more than two years of available survival data. An isocitrate dehydrogenase mutation was not carried by any of the glioblastoma patients, although molecular status was otherwise variable. PBMC were collected before vaccination, two weeks after the third vaccination, and at tumor progression when it occurred. Genomic DNA was extracted with the Qiagen DNeasy Blood extraction Kit.

These data originate in a study of glioma-infiltrating T cells after dendritic cell vaccination (dated by TCRdb to between 2015 and 2016). The study in broad terms: The cohort included approximately 15 glioblastoma patients drawn from Phase I and II dendritic cell vaccination trials, of whom 9 were newly diagnosed and 6 had recurrent disease. Patients received autologous tumor lysate-pulsed dendritic cell vaccination between about 2003 and 2013. To make the vaccine, monocyte-derived dendritic cells were cultured for seven days with IL-4 and GM-CSF and then pulsed overnight with autologous tumor lysate. Each patient got three intradermal injections of the dendritic cell vaccine, spaced at biweekly intervals, in the arm below the axilla. In glioblastoma patients vaccinated with dendritic cells, deep sequencing of TCR beta CDR3 regions served to measure tumor-infiltrating lymphocyte content and to compare repertoires between tumor and blood. Survival after dendritic cell vaccination was correlated with TCR sequencing metrics, including TIL content and tumor-blood repertoire overlap. Overall study outcomes, separate from this receptor: The cohort was small and heterogeneous, few patients had complete blood and tumor sets, and even fewer had initial-recurrent tumor pairs. No direct relationship between TCR clonality and survival was found, suggesting that a diverse polyclonal response may matter. The three-group TCR overlap response model was characterized as speculative, and prospective validation of the model was stated to be required. After dendritic cell vaccination, a higher estimated pretreatment TIL content predicted longer time to progression and longer overall survival.

Using the immunoSEQ assay, TCRB CDR3 regions were amplified from around 2 micrograms of genomic DNA, or from all available DNA when less than that was on hand. For multiplex PCR, 60 forward primers for TCR V beta segments and 13 reverse primers for J beta segments were used. Synthetic control templates were spiked into each sample at limiting dilution to estimate reads per starting template. The Illumina HiSeq System generated 87 bp sequencing reads. Per the source publication's procedure: PCR and sequencing errors were removed by merging closely related sequences with a nearest neighbor algorithm. TCR overlap was defined as the percentage of unique tumor TCR beta sequences that were also present in the same patient's peripheral blood. Entries here come from immuneACCESS through TCRdb and include only in-frame sequences with V and J called. Some clones fail to appear in such tables; in the studies checked, an unresolved V gene covers under half of the shortfall, and the cause of the remainder is unknown. For V, J and clone size, that table is used; D and trimming come from the DNA. The sample table contains approximately 100,000 clones; only one count was recorded for 70% to 80% of them. The top ten clones comprise nearly 6% of the sample.

Recombination joined TRBV2 with TRBJ1-5; confidence is insufficient to name the D gene. Material: blood, obtained before dendritic cell vaccination. The receptor was isolated from a human donor with glioblastoma. The CDR3 has the sequence CASSEDWAQPQHF. The nucleotide sequence reads as follows: TGTGCCAGCAGTGAAGATTGGGCTCAGCCCCAGCATTTT.